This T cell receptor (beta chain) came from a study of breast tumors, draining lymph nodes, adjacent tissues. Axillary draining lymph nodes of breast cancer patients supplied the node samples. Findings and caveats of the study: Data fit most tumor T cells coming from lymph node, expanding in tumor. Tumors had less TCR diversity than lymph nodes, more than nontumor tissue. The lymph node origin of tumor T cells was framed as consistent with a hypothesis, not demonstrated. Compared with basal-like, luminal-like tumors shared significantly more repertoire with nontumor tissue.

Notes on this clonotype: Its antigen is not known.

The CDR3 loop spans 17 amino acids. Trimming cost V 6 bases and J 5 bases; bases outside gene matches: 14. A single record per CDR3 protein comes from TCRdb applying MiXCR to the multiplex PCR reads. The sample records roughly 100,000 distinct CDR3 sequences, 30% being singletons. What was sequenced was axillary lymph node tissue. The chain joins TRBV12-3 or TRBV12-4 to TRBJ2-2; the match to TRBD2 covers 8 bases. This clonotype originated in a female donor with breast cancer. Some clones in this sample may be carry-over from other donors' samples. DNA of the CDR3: TGTGCCAGCAGGTTCTTAGCGGGGCGGCGGAGGACCGGGGAGCTGTTTTTT. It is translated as CASRFLAGRRRTGELFF.